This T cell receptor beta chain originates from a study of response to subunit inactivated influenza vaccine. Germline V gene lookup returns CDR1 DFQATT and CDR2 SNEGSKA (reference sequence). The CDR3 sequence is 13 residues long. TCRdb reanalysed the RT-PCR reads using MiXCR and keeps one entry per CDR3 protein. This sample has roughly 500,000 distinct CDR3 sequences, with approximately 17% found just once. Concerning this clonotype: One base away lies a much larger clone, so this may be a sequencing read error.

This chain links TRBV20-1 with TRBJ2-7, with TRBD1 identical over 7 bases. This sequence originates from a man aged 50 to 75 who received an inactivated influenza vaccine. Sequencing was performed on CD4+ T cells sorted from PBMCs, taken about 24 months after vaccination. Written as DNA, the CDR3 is TGCAGTGCTCGGGACAGTTTATCCTACAAGCAGTACTTC. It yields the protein CSARDSLSYKQYF.